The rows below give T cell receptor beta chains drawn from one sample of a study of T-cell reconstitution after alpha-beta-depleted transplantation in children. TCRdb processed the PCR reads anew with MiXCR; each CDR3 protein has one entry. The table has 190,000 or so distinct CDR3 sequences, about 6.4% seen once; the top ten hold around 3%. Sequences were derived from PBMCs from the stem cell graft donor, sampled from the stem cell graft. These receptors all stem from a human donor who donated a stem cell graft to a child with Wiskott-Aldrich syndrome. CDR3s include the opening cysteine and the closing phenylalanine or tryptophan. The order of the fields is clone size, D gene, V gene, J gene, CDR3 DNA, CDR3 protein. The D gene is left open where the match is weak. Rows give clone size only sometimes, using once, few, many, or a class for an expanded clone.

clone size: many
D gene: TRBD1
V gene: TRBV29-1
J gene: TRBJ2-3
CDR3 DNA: TGCAGCTCGACAGGGTTTCAAGATACGCAGTATTTT
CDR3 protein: CSSTGFQDTQYF

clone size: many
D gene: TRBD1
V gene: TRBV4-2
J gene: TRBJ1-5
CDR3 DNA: TGTGCCAGCAGCCCCTCGCGTCAGGGGGTGGGCAATCAGCCCCAGCATTTT
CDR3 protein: CASSPSRQGVGNQPQHF

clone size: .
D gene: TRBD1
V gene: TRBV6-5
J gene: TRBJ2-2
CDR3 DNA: TGTGCCAGCAGTATACGACAGGGACCCACCGGGGAGCTGTTTTTT
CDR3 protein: CASSIRQGPTGELFF

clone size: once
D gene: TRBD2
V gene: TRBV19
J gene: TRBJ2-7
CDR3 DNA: TGTGCCAGTAGTAGAAACCAAGGACTAGCGGGAGGCTACGAGCAGTACTTC
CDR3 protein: CASSRNQGLAGGYEQYF

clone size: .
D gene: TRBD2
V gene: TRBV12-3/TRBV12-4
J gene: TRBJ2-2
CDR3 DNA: TGTGCCAGCAGTACAGGACTAGCGGGAACCGGGGAGCTGTTTTTT
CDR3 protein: CASSTGLAGTGELFF

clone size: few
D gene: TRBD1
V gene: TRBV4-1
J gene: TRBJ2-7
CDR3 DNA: TGCGCCAGCAGCCAAGAGAGGCCCGGGACAGGGATCCACGAGCAGTACTTC
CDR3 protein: CASSQERPGTGIHEQYF

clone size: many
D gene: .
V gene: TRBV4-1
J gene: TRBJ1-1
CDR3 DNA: TGCGCCAGCAGCCGAACCACAGTGGGATTTGAAGCTTTCTTT
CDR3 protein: CASSRTTVGFEAFF

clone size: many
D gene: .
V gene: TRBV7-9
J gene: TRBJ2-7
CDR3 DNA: TGTGCCAGCAGCCAACTAGCTGGAGCCTTTGGGGCCTACGAGCAGTACTTC
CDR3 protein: CASSQLAGAFGAYEQYF

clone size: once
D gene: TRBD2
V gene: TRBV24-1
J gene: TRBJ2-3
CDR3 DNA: TGTGCCACCAGTGACCCTCTAGCGGGAGCTCCTTCAGATACGCTGTATTTT
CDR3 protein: CATSDPLAGAPSDTLYF

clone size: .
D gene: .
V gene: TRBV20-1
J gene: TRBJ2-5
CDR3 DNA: TGCAGTGCTAGAGTGTGGGACGAAAGCCAAGAGACCCAGTACTTC
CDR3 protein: CSARVWDESQETQYF

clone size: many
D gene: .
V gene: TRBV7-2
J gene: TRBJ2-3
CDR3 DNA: TGTGCCAGCAGCCAGAGGGATACGCAGTATTTT
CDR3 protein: CASSQRDTQYF